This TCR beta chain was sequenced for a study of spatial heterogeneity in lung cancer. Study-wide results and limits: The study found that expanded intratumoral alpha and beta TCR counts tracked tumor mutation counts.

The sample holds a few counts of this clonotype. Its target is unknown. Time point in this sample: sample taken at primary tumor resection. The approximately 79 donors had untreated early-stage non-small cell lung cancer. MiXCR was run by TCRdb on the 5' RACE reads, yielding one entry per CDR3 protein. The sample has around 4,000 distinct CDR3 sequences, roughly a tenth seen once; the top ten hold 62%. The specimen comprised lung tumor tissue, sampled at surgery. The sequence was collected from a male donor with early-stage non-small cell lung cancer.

The CDR3, as DNA: TGTGCCAGCAGTGTGGACAGGGACATCACAGATACGCAGTATTTT. This gives the protein CASSVDRDITDTQYF. The J gene is TRBJ2-3, the V gene TRBV2; TRBD1 matches 8 bases. The CDR3 extends over 15 amino acids. V gave up 4 bases and J gave up 2 bases; unmatched junction bases: 5. Germline V CDR1 and CDR2: SNHLY, FYNNEI. Looking up the rest from reference TRBV2 and TRBJ2-3 gives the full variable domain: EPEVTQTPSHQVTQMGQEVILRCVPISNHLYFYWYRQILGQKVEFLVSFYNNEISEKSEIFDDQFSVERPDGSNFTLKIRSTKLEDSAMYFCASSVDRDITDTQYFGPGTRLTVL.